This paragraph covers one T cell receptor beta chain sequence. Its antigen remains unidentified. These data are taken from a study of T cell responses to AZD1222 COVID-19 vaccine. About the study: Pooling covered second doses at about 4 or about 12 weeks. Study findings and constraints: Vaccine-associated CD4 TCRs spanned spike, dominant at 160-218 and 743-854. Most donors were white British and more were female, and clonal diversity was possibly underestimated.

Germline CDR1 is ENHRY and CDR2 is SYGVKD. This CDR3 has 14 residues. V lost 6 bases and J lost 5, with 16 bases in between. Here immunoSEQ multiplex PCR was the method, and the copy in TCRdb shows in-frame clones only, minus some. Found here are 45,000 to 60,000 clones, more than 60% of them singletons; the top ten hold around 7%. V is TRBV10-3 and J is TRBJ2-5, with D tentatively TRBD2 (5 bases). Source: peripheral blood, taken on day 0 of AZD1222 vaccination. This receptor was identified in an adult in good health. The CDR3 protein is CAIRSFDGGETQYF. The CDR3, as DNA: TGTGCCATCAGGTCCTTTGACGGCGGGGAGACCCAGTACTTC.